This entry lists 19 T cell receptor beta chains sequenced from one sample in a study of cytomegalovirus exposure and HLA in healthy donors. PCR primers comprised 60 Vbeta and 13 Jbeta primers. Profiling relied on immunoSEQ multiplex PCR, and the TCRdb table lists in-frame clones only, not all of them. The sample data list 180,000 or so clones. Sequences were obtained from PBMCs. The receptors originated from a woman aged 18 to 35 in good health and CMV-seropositive.

The chain uses TRBV4-1 and TRBJ2-5; TRBD2 agrees at 10 bases. CDR3 length: 14 residues. Germline V lookup: CDR1 MGHRA, CDR2 YSYEKL. J was trimmed by 9 bases and V by 5 bases; bases with no gene match: 9. CDR3: CASSSGLAREAQYF. The CDR3, as DNA: TGCGCCAGCAGCTCGGGACTAGCGCGTGAGGCCCAGTACTTC.

The rearrangement uses TRBV2 and TRBJ1-3; 9 bases align to TRBD1. Per the germline V gene, CDR1 is SNHLY and CDR2 is FYNNEI. V shed 5 bases, J shed 0 bases, and the junction held 17 bases outside the gene matches. CDR3 length equals 20 residues. CDR3 coding DNA: TGTGCCAGCAGTCGGGTCCGGGACAGGGACTTTTGGGGCTCTGGAAACACCATATATTTT. This gives the protein CASSRVRDRDFWGSGNTIYF. Using reference TRBV2 and TRBJ1-3 for the parts outside the CDR3, the full variable domain is EPEVTQTPSHQVTQMGQEVILRCVPISNHLYFYWYRQILGQKVEFLVSFYNNEISEKSEIFDDQFSVERPDGSNFTLKIRSTKLEDSAMYFCASSRVRDRDFWGSGNTIYFGEGSWLTVV.

V and J are TRBV5-8 and TRBJ1-2; D ambiguous. Germline CDR1 is SGHTS and CDR2 is YDEGEE. There are 16 residues in the CDR3. Trimming removed 1 base from V and 5 bases from J, with 18 bases in between. CDR3 residues: CASSLREGGPIYGYTF. DNA for the CDR3: TGTGCCAGCAGCTTGAGGGAGGGCGGACCCATATATGGCTACACCTTC. The variable domain in full, with the rest retrieved from reference TRBV5-8 and TRBJ1-2, is EAGVTQSPTHLIKTRGQQATLRCSPISGHTSVYWYQQALGLGLQFLLWYDEGEERNRGNFPPRFSGRQFPNYSSELNVNALELEDSALYLCASSLREGGPIYGYTFGSGTRLTVV.

The chain uses TRBV5-6 and TRBJ2-3; the match to TRBD2 covers 15 bases. This CDR3 has 18 amino acids. V lost 3 bases to trimming and J lost 1 base; unmatched junction nucleotides: 6. Per germline, CDR1 SGHDT and CDR2 YYEEEE. CDR3 sequence: CASSSGLAGGRRTDTQYF. Written as DNA, the CDR3 is TGTGCCAGCAGCTCGGGACTAGCGGGGGGACGACGCACAGATACGCAGTATTTT.

This chain links TRBV27 with TRBJ1-6; D unclear. Germline CDR1 MNHEY, CDR2 SMNVEV (reference sequence). V lost 6 bases to trimming and J lost 8 bases, with 8 bases between them. This CDR3 contains 12 residues. CDR3 loop: CASRSGDSPLHF. For the CDR3, the DNA is TGTGCCAGCAGGAGTGGTGATTCACCCCTCCACTTT.

The chain is built from TRBV6-6 and TRBJ1-2; 11 nucleotides align to TRBD1. The CDR3 spans 16 residues. V dropped 6 bases and J dropped 0; count of bases not matched to a gene: 6. CDR1 is MNHNY, CDR2 SVGAGI, per germline (reference sequence). The CDR3, as DNA: TGTGCCAGCAGATACGGGACAGGGGGGACTAACTATGGCTACACCTTC. Its protein is CASRYGTGGTNYGYTF.

The rearrangement links TRBV27 to TRBJ2-7, with D tentatively TRBD2 (5 bases). V lost 4 bases to trimming and J lost 6 bases, with 16 bases between them. CDR3 length: 14 amino acids. Germline CDR1 and CDR2: MNHEY and SMNVEV (reference sequence). CDR3 residues: CASSSPGFRAEQYF. The CDR3 region has the DNA TGTGCCAGCAGTTCCCCGGGGTTCCGCGCCGAGCAGTACTTC.

The rearrangement uses TRBV5-1 and TRBJ2-7, with unresolved D. The length of the CDR3 is 13 residues. Looked up from germline, CDR1 is SGHRS and CDR2 is YFSETQ. The V end was cut by 0 bases, the J end by 0 bases, with 4 bases between. The CDR3 is CASSLDNSYEQYF. DNA for the CDR3: TGCGCCAGCAGCTTGGACAACTCCTACGAGCAGTACTTC. Filled out from reference TRBV5-1 and TRBJ2-7, the complete variable domain reads KAGVTQTPRYLIKTRGQQVTLSCSPISGHRSVSWYQQTPGQGLQFLFEYFSETQRNKGNFPGRFSGRQFSNSRSEMNVSTLELGDSALYLCASSLDNSYEQYFGPGTRLTVT.

The genes are TRBV27 and TRBJ1-2; the D gene is possibly TRBD1 (6 bases). The CDR3 totals 15 residues. Germline CDR1 reads MNHEY; CDR2 reads SMNVEV (reference sequence). The V gene lost 5 bases and the J gene lost 6 bases, with 19 bases spanning the gap. As DNA, the CDR3 is TGTGCCAGCAGTCCAAACCTAGGGACACTGGATGGCTACACCTTC. Residues: CASSPNLGTLDGYTF.

The rearrangement links TRBV9 to TRBJ2-5; 13 bases agree with TRBD2. The CDR3 totals 17 residues. Germline CDR1 and CDR2: SGDLS and YYNGEE. J lost 7 bases, V lost 0 bases, and 9 bases had no gene match. CDR3 DNA: TGTGCCAGCAGCGTAGCTCCTGGACTAGCGGGAGAGGGGACCCAGTACTTC. The encoded protein is CASSVAPGLAGEGTQYF.

For the CDR3, the DNA is TGCGCCAGCAGAGAACAGGGGGCGCATGGCTACACCTTC. Residues: CASREQGAHGYTF. The gene calls are TRBV5-1 and TRBJ1-2; 9 positions match TRBD1. This CDR3 spans 13 amino acids. Germline values: CDR1 SGHRS, CDR2 YFSETQ. The ends lost 5 bases at V and 6 bases at J; junction bases unmatched: 5.

The chain is built from TRBV6-6 and TRBJ1-1; D remains ambiguous. Per germline, CDR1 MNHNY and CDR2 SVGAGI (reference sequence). The ends were cut back, 6 bases at V and 6 bases at J, with 11 bases in the middle. The CDR3 contains 12 residues. The CDR3 here is CASSTQRPEAFF. The CDR3 nucleotides are TGTGCCAGCAGCACCCAGAGGCCTGAAGCTTTCTTT.

The gene calls are TRBV15 and TRBJ1-5; D uncertain. V shed 3 bases and J shed 2 bases, with 14 bases lying between them. CDR1 LNHNV and CDR2 YYDKDF come from the germline V gene (reference sequence). The CDR3 runs to 16 residues. CDR3 in DNA: TGTGCCACCAGCAGCGTGGAGATCGGGGGCAATCAGCCCCAGCATTTT. This gives the protein CATSSVEIGGNQPQHF.

This sequence joins TRBV19 and TRBJ2-3; TRBD2 matches 8 bases. The CDR3 length is 17 residues. Germline V gene lookup returns CDR1 LNHDA and CDR2 SQIVND (reference sequence). V lost 5 bases to trimming and J lost 2 bases; unmatched junction nucleotides: 12. The CDR3 sequence is CASSPPGTRLFTDTQYF. DNA for the CDR3: TGTGCCAGTAGTCCCCCCGGGACTAGATTATTCACAGATACGCAGTATTTT.

The chain is built from TRBV15 and TRBJ1-4; D is undetermined. The germline V and J ends were trimmed by 0 bases and 4 bases, with 9 bases remaining between them. This CDR3 spans 15 amino acids. Germline loops: CDR1 LNHNV, CDR2 YYDKDF (reference sequence). This CDR3 reads CATSRERLRNEKLFF. The CDR3 bases are TGTGCCACCAGCAGAGAGAGACTGCGTAATGAAAAACTGTTTTTT.

The genes are TRBV7-2 and TRBJ2-3; tentative D call: TRBD1 (5 bases). The V end lost 4 bases, the J end lost 1 base, and 12 bases lay between the germline ends. The CDR3 loop spans 15 amino acids. The germline V gene has CDR1 SGHTA and CDR2 FQGNSA. The CDR3 is CASSSATGRTDTQYF. CDR3 sequence (DNA): TGTGCCAGCAGCTCGGCCACAGGCCGCACAGATACGCAGTATTTT.

The CDR3 protein is CASSQRPAGAAGELFF. The CDR3 nucleotides read TGTGCCAGCAGCCAACGCCCAGCGGGAGCCGCCGGGGAGCTGTTTTTT. V and J are TRBV14 and TRBJ2-2; 8 positions agree with TRBD2. The germline CDR1 and CDR2 sequences are SGHDN and FVKESK. The CDR3 length is 16 residues. Trimming cost V 2 bases and J 6 bases; bases outside gene matches: 8.

The CDR3 coding sequence is TGTGCCAGCCGGGGAGAGGGTGGTGGAAACACCATATATTTT. Translated, it gives CASRGEGGGNTIYF. The J gene is TRBJ1-3, the V gene TRBV6-5; D is ambiguous. Germline CDR1 reads MNHEY; CDR2 reads SVGAGI. The CDR3 is 14 amino acids. Trimming took 8 bases from V and 3 from J, leaving 14 bases between them.

The chain employs TRBV10-1 and TRBJ2-5; 9 nucleotides agree with TRBD2. The DNA end is a closer match to TRBJ2-7, so the J assignment may be wrong. In germline, CDR1 is WNHNN, CDR2 SYGVQD (reference sequence). The CDR3 contains 14 residues. CDR3 sequence (DNA): TGCGCCAGCAGCCATAGCGGGAGTTCCTACGAGCAGTACTTC. Protein sequence: CASSHSGSSYEQYF.